These 26 T cell receptor beta chains originate from one sample sequenced in a study of Tregs in tolerant kidney transplant recipients. The method was immunoSEQ multiplex PCR; TCRdb's version includes in-frame clones alone and lacks a portion of them. Here the sample spans about 90,000 clones, 90% to 95% being singletons. Mixed chimerism was transient after nonmyeloablative marrow transplants from related graft donors. Source: CD4+ T cells from blood (PBMCs), taken 12 months after the transplant. These receptors were obtained from a human patient who received a combined kidney and bone marrow transplant. T cells may partly derive from the graft donor.

The chain employs TRBV4-3 and TRBJ2-1; maybe TRBD2 (6 bases). Germline-derived CDR1 and CDR2 are LGHNA and YSLEER. This CDR3 is built from 18 residues. Trimming took off 0 bases at V and 4 bases at J, with 19 bases between the two ends. The CDR3 bases are TGCGCCAGCAGCCAAGATGGGGTAGCCGAAGGACTATACAATGAGCAGTTCTTC. This translates into CASSQDGVAEGLYNEQFF.

V gene TRBV4-2 combines with J gene TRBJ1-4, with D tentatively TRBD1 (6 bases). The V gene's germline CDR1 is LGHNA and CDR2 YNFKEQ. The CDR3 contains 16 residues. Trimming removed 1 base from V and 7 bases from J, with 16 bases in between. CDR3 sequence: CASSQVFEGVGEKLFF. CDR3 coding DNA: TGTGCCAGCAGCCAAGTGTTCGAGGGGGTCGGTGAAAAACTGTTTTTT.

V usage is TRBV7-8 and J usage is TRBJ1-5, with TRBD1 matching over 10 bases. This CDR3 contains 15 residues. Germline V gene sequence: CDR1 SGHVS, CDR2 FQNEAQ. The V gene end was trimmed by 4 bases and the J gene end by 3 bases; junction bases not matched to a gene: 3. The CDR3 is CASSSGTGANQPQHF. CDR3 bases: TGTGCCAGCAGCTCTGGGACAGGGGCCAATCAGCCCCAGCATTTT.

The chain links TRBV5-4 to TRBJ2-2; D may be TRBD2 (7 bases). Trimming shortened V by 6 bases and J by 5 bases, and 20 bases separated the two germline ends. In germline, CDR1 is SGHNT, CDR2 YYREEE (reference sequence). The CDR3 runs 16 residues. CDR3 residues: CASTSLAVGATGELFF. For the CDR3, the DNA is TGTGCCAGCACCTCCCTAGCGGTGGGGGCTACCGGGGAGCTGTTTTTT.

This sequence joins TRBV19 and TRBJ2-5, with TRBD1 matching over 8 bases. Germline-derived CDR1 and CDR2 are LNHDA and SQIVND (reference sequence). CDR3 size: 13 residues. V was clipped by 4 bases and J by 5 bases; unmatched bases: 3. The CDR3 sequence is CASSTRGLETQYF. Written as DNA, the CDR3 is TGTGCCAGTAGTACCAGGGGGCTGGAGACCCAGTACTTC.

The chain links TRBV5-1 to TRBJ2-2; tentative D call: TRBD1 (6 bases). The CDR3 runs 16 residues. The V and J ends lost 4 bases and 1 base respectively, with 14 bases between them. Germline CDR1 SGHRS, CDR2 YFSETQ. DNA of the CDR3: TGCGCCAGCAGCGGCTGGGGGCGAGAGAACACCGGGGAGCTGTTTTTT. Protein product: CASSGWGRENTGELFF. Supplemented by reference TRBV5-1 and TRBJ2-2, the full variable domain reads KAGVTQTPRYLIKTRGQQVTLSCSPISGHRSVSWYQQTPGQGLQFLFEYFSETQRNKGNFPGRFSGRQFSNSRSEMNVSTLELGDSALYLCASSGWGRENTGELFFGEGSRLTVL.

The chain is built from TRBV9 and TRBJ2-2, with 14 positions matching TRBD2. The V segment lost 4 bases and the J segment 7 bases; nucleotides outside the gene matches: 12. There are 18 residues in the CDR3. Germline CDR1 and CDR2: SGDLS and YYNGEE. CDR3 in amino acids: CASSWGLAGEGRGGELFF. The CDR3 DNA follows: TGTGCCAGCAGCTGGGGACTAGCGGGAGAGGGTCGCGGCGGGGAGCTGTTTTTT.

Details on this clone: Other DNA sequences in this specimen translate into the identical CDR3. The genes are TRBV7-2 and TRBJ1-6; 9 nucleotides match TRBD1. The J segment lost 3 bases and the V segment lost 3 bases, leaving 3 bases of the junction unmatched. This CDR3 is built from 16 residues. The germline gives CDR1 SGHTA, CDR2 FQGNSA. The CDR3 DNA reads as TGTGCCAGCAGCTTGGACAGGGGCCTCTATAATTCACCCCTCCACTTT. Its protein is CASSLDRGLYNSPLHF.

The count of this clone is one. This chain connects TRBV29-1 to TRBJ2-5, with D unclear. The CDR3 runs 12 residues. Germline V gene data show CDR1 as SQVTM and CDR2 as ANQGSEA. Trimming took off 6 bases at V and 5 bases at J, with 13 bases between the two ends. CDR3: CSVGSPTETQYF. CDR3 coding DNA: TGCAGCGTGGGTAGCCCGACGGAGACCCAGTACTTC.

The chain recombines TRBV6-4 with TRBJ1-5; 9 bases fit TRBD1. The CDR3 consists of 15 residues. J was trimmed by 0 bases and V by 5 bases; bases with no gene match: 2. Germline V gene data show CDR1 as MRHNA and CDR2 as SNTAGT. The CDR3 bases are TGTGCCAGCAGTAGGACAGGGGATAGCAATCAGCCCCAGCATTTT. Its protein is CASSRTGDSNQPQHF.

This clone showed up just once. CDR3 nucleotides: TGCGCCAGCAGCCAAGAGTTCGACTTGGGCACAGATACGCAGTATTTT. Its translation is CASSQEFDLGTDTQYF. The chain links TRBV4-1 to TRBJ2-3; D gene uncertain. With 0 bases removed from V and 1 base from J, the gap between germline ends came to 11 bases. This CDR3 contains 16 residues. In germline, CDR1 is MGHRA, CDR2 YSYEKL.

V gene TRBV7-9 combines with J gene TRBJ2-5; 9 bases map to TRBD1. V shed 4 bases, J shed 3 bases, and the junction held 6 bases outside the gene matches. There are 15 residues in the CDR3. The germline V gene encodes CDR1 SEHNR and CDR2 FQNEAQ (reference sequence). CDR3 nucleotides: TGTGCCAGCAGCTCCCCGGACAGGGGAAAAGAGACCCAGTACTTC. Translated, it gives CASSSPDRGKETQYF.

This chain uses TRBV14 with TRBJ2-7, with TRBD2 as a possible D gene (5 bases). CDR1 is SGHDN, CDR2 FVKESK, per germline. Trimming removed 1 base at V and 6 bases at J, with 10 bases between. The CDR3 spans 13 residues. CDR3: CASSQGSGIEQYF. The CDR3 bases are TGTGCCAGCAGCCAAGGATCGGGAATCGAGCAGTACTTC.

This clone was counted a single time. The chain recombines TRBV11-1 with TRBJ2-5; 9 bases line up with TRBD1. The CDR3 has 17 amino acids. The germline CDR1 and CDR2 sequences are SGHAT and FQDESV (reference sequence). The V and J ends lost 5 bases and 3 bases, in that order; junction bases with no gene match: 13. CDR3 sequence: CASSMDRGTAHKETQYF. CDR3 DNA: TGTGCCAGCAGCATGGACAGGGGAACGGCCCATAAAGAGACCCAGTACTTC.

The J gene is TRBJ1-6, the V gene TRBV30; the D gene is possibly TRBD1 (6 bases). V was pared by 2 bases and J by 14 bases, with 22 bases between. There are 15 residues in the CDR3. Germline V gene sequence: CDR1 GTSNPN, CDR2 SVGIG (reference sequence). The CDR3 sequence is CAWSRQVPRAPTLHF. CDR3 coding DNA: TGTGCCTGGAGTCGACAGGTCCCCAGGGCGCCGACCCTCCACTTT. Filled out from reference TRBV30 and TRBJ1-6, the complete variable domain reads SQTIHQWPATLVQPVGSPLSLECTVEGTSNPNLYWYRQAAGRGLQLLFYSVGIGQISSEVPQNLSASRPQDRQFILSSKKLLLSDSGFYLCAWSRQVPRAPTLHFGNGTRLTVT.

This chain links TRBV5-1 with TRBJ2-3; D gene uncertain. CDR1 is SGHRS, CDR2 YFSETQ, per germline. CDR3 length: 13 residues. Trimming took off 0 bases at V and 6 bases at J, with 8 bases between the two ends. CDR3: CASSLGPEDTQYF. In DNA, the CDR3 is TGCGCCAGCAGCTTGGGCCCGGAGGATACGCAGTATTTT.

The chain is built from TRBV27 and TRBJ1-2, with 7 bases lining up with TRBD1. Germline trimming cut 5 bases from V and 4 bases from J; bases unmatched to any gene: 7. The germline V gene encodes CDR1 MNHEY and CDR2 SMNVEV (reference sequence). The CDR3 is made up of 14 amino acids. CDR3 residues: CASSRTTGPYGYTF. The CDR3 DNA reads TGTGCCAGCAGTCGGACGACAGGGCCCTATGGCTACACCTTC.

CDR3 sequence reads: CASTRQGRSETQYF. As DNA, the CDR3 is TGTGCCAGCACGAGACAGGGGAGAAGTGAGACCCAGTACTTC. The chain has TRBV6-1 and TRBJ2-5; TRBD1 matches at 8 bases. The germline gives CDR1 MNHNS, CDR2 SASEGT. This CDR3 spans 14 amino acids. Trimming removed 7 bases from V and 5 bases from J; junction bases left unmatched: 9.

This chain links TRBV4-3 with TRBJ2-4; D is perhaps TRBD1 (5 bases). V was cut by 1 base and J by 1 base, with 17 bases left in between. The CDR3 totals 18 residues. Germline V gene lookup returns CDR1 LGHNA and CDR2 YSLEER. This CDR3 is CASSQVPFSSGAKNIQYF. The CDR3 nucleotides read TGCGCCAGCAGCCAAGTCCCCTTCTCCTCAGGGGCCAAAAACATTCAGTACTTC.

The chain is built from TRBV5-5 and TRBJ2-1; 8 nucleotides agree with TRBD2. The V gene's germline CDR1 is SGHKS and CDR2 YYEKEE (reference sequence). V lost 1 base to trimming and J lost 6 bases; unmatched junction nucleotides: 3. The CDR3 loop spans 14 amino acids. CDR3 nucleotides: TGTGCCAGCAGCTTGTCGGGGACTAGCAATGAGCAGTTCTTC. Encoded protein: CASSLSGTSNEQFF.

V is TRBV4-2 and J is TRBJ2-7, with TRBD2 identical over 11 bases. This CDR3 contains 16 residues. Germline CDR1 LGHNA, CDR2 YNFKEQ. V lost 1 base and J lost 3; bases outside the gene matches: 5. CDR3: CASSQGGLAVLYEQYF. CDR3 sequence (DNA): TGTGCCAGCAGCCAAGGGGGACTAGCGGTTCTCTACGAGCAGTACTTC.

The chain couples TRBV6-5 to TRBJ2-6; D uncertain. Germline CDR1 is MNHEY and CDR2 is SVGAGI. Deletions cut 10 bases from V and 5 bases from J, with 6 bases between. The CDR3 is made up of 11 amino acids. The CDR3 DNA reads as TGTGCCAAATCTAGGGCCAACGTCCTGACTTTC. Translated, it gives CAKSRANVLTF.

The chain joins TRBV11-1 to TRBJ2-1, with a possible D match to TRBD2 (6 bases). Trimming shortened V by 5 bases and J by 10 bases, and 15 bases separated the two germline ends. The CDR3 sequence is 13 residues long. Germline values: CDR1 SGHAT, CDR2 FQDESV (reference sequence). CDR3 DNA: TGTGCCAGCAGCCCACGGCAGGAGGGAGAGCAGTTCTTC. Translation gives CASSPRQEGEQFF.

The V call is TRBV7-2, the J call TRBJ1-1; D unclear. The CDR3 spans 14 residues. Germline CDR1 reads SGHTA; CDR2 reads FQGNSA. V was clipped by 0 bases and J by 0 bases, with 5 bases between them. CDR3: CASSLALLNTEAFF. In DNA form, the CDR3 reads TGTGCCAGCAGCTTAGCGCTATTGAACACTGAAGCTTTCTTT. The whole variable domain, filled in from reference TRBV7-2 and TRBJ1-1, reads GAGVSQSPSNKVTEKGKDVELRCDPISGHTALYWYRQSLGQGLEFLIYFQGNSAPDKSGLPSDRFSAERTGGSVSTLTIQRTQQEDSAVYLCASSLALLNTEAFFGQGTRLTVV.

The gene calls are TRBV19 and TRBJ2-7; TRBD2 matches at 9 bases. Looked up from germline, CDR1 is LNHDA and CDR2 is SQIVND (reference sequence). This CDR3 region has 15 residues. Losses at the gene ends were 5 bases for V and 0 bases for J; bases not matched to a gene: 5. The CDR3 nucleotides read TGTGCCAGTAGTCCCTTAGCGGGGGACTCCTACGAGCAGTACTTC. Amino acid sequence: CASSPLAGDSYEQYF.

The J gene is TRBJ2-3, the V gene TRBV5-4, with 7 bases that match TRBD1. The length of the CDR3 is 13 residues. Germline CDR1 is SGHNT and CDR2 is YYREEE (reference sequence). V lost 7 bases to trimming and J lost 6 bases; unmatched junction nucleotides: 8. The chain's CDR3 is CASSMGQRDTQYF. CDR3 sequence (DNA): TGTGCCAGCTCTATGGGACAGCGGGATACGCAGTATTTT. Supplemented by reference TRBV5-4 and TRBJ2-3, the full variable domain reads ETGVTQSPTHLIKTRGQQVTLRCSSQSGHNTVSWYQQALGQGPQFIFQYYREEENGRGNFPPRFSGLQFPNYSSELNVNALELDDSALYLCASSMGQRDTQYFGPGTRLTVL.